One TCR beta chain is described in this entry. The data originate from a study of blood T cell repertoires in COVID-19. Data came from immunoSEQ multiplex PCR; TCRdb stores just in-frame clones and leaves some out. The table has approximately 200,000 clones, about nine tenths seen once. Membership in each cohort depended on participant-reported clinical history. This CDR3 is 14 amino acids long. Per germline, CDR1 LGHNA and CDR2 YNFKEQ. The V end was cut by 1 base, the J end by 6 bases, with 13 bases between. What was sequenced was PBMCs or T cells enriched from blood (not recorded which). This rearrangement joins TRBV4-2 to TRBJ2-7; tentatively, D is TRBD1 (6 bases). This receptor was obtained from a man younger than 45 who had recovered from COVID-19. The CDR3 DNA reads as TGTGCCAGCAGCCAAGGGGACACGACCAGCGAGCAGTACTTC. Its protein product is CASSQGDTTSEQYF.